This entry concerns a single TCR beta chain. Its antigen is not known. This record comes from a study of CD8 T cells in Susac syndrome. TEMRA cells were FACS-enriched, unlike CD8+ and CD4+ T cells, which were negatively isolated. The CDR3 runs to 14 residues. V lost 5 bases to trimming and J lost 3 bases; unmatched junction nucleotides: 6. Germline V lookup: CDR1 PRHDT, CDR2 FYEKMQ (reference sequence). The RNA input was roughly 0.5 to 1 ug, and it was reverse transcribed with random hexamers. Coverage of TCR beta CDR3 amplification by immunoSEQ multiplex PCR extended to 54 Vbeta and 13 Jbeta. One entry per CDR3 protein, called by TCRdb with MiXCR from the immunoSEQ multiplex PCR reads. The data show 400,000 to 550,000 distinct CDR3 sequences, more than 80% seen once. Study-level results: The study admitted that it had a relatively small number of individuals in its TCR sequencing and HLA analysis.

V and J are TRBV13 and TRBJ2-7; 8 nucleotides agree with TRBD1. Sequenced input: CD8+ T cells from PBMCs. The sequence came from a human donor with multiple sclerosis. CDR3: CASSVPGQVYEQYF. CDR3 coding DNA: TGTGCCAGCAGCGTACCGGGACAGGTCTACGAGCAGTACTTC.